This TCR beta chain was sequenced in a study of T cells after yellow fever vaccination. The CDR3 is made up of 15 amino acids. Germline V lookup: CDR1 SEHNR, CDR2 FQNEAQ (reference sequence). V gave up 5 bases and J gave up 0 bases, with 12 bases separating them. A few counts support this clonotype. Antigen: not known. The authors made TCR cDNA by 5'RACE template switching, adding a universal primer site and UMIs. TCRdb re-derived calls from the 5' RACE reads in MiXCR, one entry per CDR3 protein. The repertoire has 200,000 to 300,000 distinct CDR3 sequences, around 6.7% of them found once; the top ten carry approximately 1.1%. Study-level results: Post-booster reappearance was seen for most primary-vaccination clones (roughly 96% CD4, 75% to 90% CD8). Weaker overall was a secondary response that nonetheless peaked faster, on day 5 versus 15. Researchers noted that a small share of clonotypes showed up in both CD4 and CD8 compartments.

The sequence was obtained from a man younger than 45 who received the YFV17D yellow fever vaccine. The sample in question was CD4+ T cells sorted from PBMCs, obtained on the day of the yellow fever booster vaccination. The rearrangement uses TRBV7-9 and TRBJ2-3; no firm D call. CDR3 in DNA: TGTGCCAGCAGCCAGCCGGCGTTCAGCACAGATACGCAGTATTTT. This gives the protein CASSQPAFSTDTQYF.